The entry below gives a single T cell receptor (beta chain) sequence along with its context. V lost 3 bases and J lost 7; bases outside the gene matches: 7. CDR1 LNHDA and CDR2 SQIVND come from the germline V gene (reference sequence). The length of the CDR3 is 15 residues. The sample belongs to a study of control samples from healthy donors and cancer patients. Sequenced by immunoSEQ multiplex PCR; TCRdb stores in-frame clones only, minus some. The profile shows about 100,000 clones, around 85% of them singletons. The specimen was blood. The chain employs TRBV19 and TRBJ2-2; 8 bases match TRBD1. The origin of this receptor is a man younger than 45 in good health. The CDR3 DNA reads as TGTGCCAGTAGTATTTGGGCAGGGGGCGACGGGGAGCTGTTTTTT. Its protein is CASSIWAGGDGELFF.